In this sample, the clone carrying this T cell receptor beta chain turned up a few times. The antigen remains unidentified. This record belongs to a study of cytomegalovirus exposure and HLA in healthy donors. PCR amplification relied on 60 Vbeta primers (plus 13 Jbeta primers). Measured with immunoSEQ multiplex PCR; TCRdb has only the in-frame clones, and not every one. The sample carries approximately 170,000 clones, 80% recorded once. General study findings and limits: A later analysis linked a missense variant in DCLRE1C to the trimming of TCR beta V and J genes. It was likely that a cluster of highly shared sequence variants was a sequencing artifact.

The study sampled nominally healthy donors, though unrecorded immune exposures were likely. The CDR3 covers 15 residues. V shed 5 bases, J shed 8 bases, and the junction held 11 bases outside the gene matches. CDR1 SEHNR and CDR2 FQNEAQ come from the germline V gene (reference sequence). The V and J genes are TRBV7-9 and TRBJ2-2; the match to TRBD1 covers 7 bases. The source of this sequence is a man younger than 35 in good health and CMV-seropositive. The sequenced sample consisted of PBMCs. The CDR3 nucleotides are TGTGCCAGCAGCGACGGGGACAGAAGATGGGGGGAGCTGTTTTTT. Translated: CASSDGDRRWGELFF.